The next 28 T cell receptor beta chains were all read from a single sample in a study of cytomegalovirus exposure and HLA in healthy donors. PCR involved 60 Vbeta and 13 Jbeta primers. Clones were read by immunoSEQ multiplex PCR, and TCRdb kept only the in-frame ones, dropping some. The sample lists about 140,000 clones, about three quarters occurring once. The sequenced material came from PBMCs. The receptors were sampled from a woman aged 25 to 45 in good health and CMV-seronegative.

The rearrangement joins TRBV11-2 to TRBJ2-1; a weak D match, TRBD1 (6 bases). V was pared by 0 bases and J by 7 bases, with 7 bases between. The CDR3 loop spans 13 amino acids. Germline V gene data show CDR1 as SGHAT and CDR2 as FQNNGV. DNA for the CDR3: TGTGCCAGCAGCTTAGAGAGGGGGAATGAGCAGTTCTTC. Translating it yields CASSLERGNEQFF.

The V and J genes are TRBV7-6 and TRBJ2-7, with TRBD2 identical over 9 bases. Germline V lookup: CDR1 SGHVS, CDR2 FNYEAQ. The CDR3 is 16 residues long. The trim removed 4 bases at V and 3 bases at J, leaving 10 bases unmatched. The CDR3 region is CASSSVPLRGGYEQYF. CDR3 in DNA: TGTGCCAGCAGCTCTGTCCCTCTGCGGGGGGGCTACGAGCAGTACTTC.

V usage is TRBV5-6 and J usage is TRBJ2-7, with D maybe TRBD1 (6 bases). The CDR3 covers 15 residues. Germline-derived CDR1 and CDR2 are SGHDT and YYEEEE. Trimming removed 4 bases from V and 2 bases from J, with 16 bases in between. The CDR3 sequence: CASSVRTVSAYEQYF. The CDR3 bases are TGTGCCAGCAGCGTCCGGACAGTTAGCGCCTACGAGCAGTACTTC. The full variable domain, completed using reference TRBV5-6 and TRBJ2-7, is DAGVTQSPTHLIKTRGQQVTLRCSPKSGHDTVSWYQQALGQGPQFIFQYYEEEERQRGNFPDRFSGHQFPNYSSELNVNALLLGDSALYLCASSVRTVSAYEQYFGPGTRLTVT.

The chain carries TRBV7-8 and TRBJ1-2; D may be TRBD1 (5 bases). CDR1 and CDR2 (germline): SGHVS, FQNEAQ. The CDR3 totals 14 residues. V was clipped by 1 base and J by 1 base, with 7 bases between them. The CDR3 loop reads CASSLDRFNYGYTF. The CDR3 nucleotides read TGTGCCAGCAGCTTAGACAGGTTTAACTATGGCTACACCTTC. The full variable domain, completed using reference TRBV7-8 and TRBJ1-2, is GAGVSQSPRYKVAKRGQDVALRCDPISGHVSLFWYQQALGQGPEFLTYFQNEAQLDKSGLPSDRFFAERPEGSVSTLKIQRTQQEDSAVYLCASSLDRFNYGYTFGSGTRLTVV.

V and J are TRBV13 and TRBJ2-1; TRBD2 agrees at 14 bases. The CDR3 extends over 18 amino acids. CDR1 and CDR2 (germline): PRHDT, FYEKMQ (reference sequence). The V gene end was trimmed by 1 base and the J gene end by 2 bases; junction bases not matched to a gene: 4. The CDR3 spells CASSLVGLAGATYNEQFF. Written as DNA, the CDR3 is TGTGCCAGCAGCTTAGTGGGACTAGCGGGGGCCACCTACAATGAGCAGTTCTTC.

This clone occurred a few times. The CDR3 reads CASSPRAMVTDTQYF. In DNA form, the CDR3 reads TGTGCCAGCAGCCCGCGGGCCATGGTCACAGATACGCAGTATTTT. The chain carries TRBV7-6 and TRBJ2-3; possible D gene TRBD2, 5 bases. Germline V lookup: CDR1 SGHVS, CDR2 FNYEAQ. V was clipped by 5 bases and J by 2 bases, with 14 bases between them. The length of the CDR3 is 15 residues.

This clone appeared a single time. The CDR3 DNA follows: TGTGCCAGCAGCATACAGGCTAGTGCTGAAGCTTTCTTT. Translation gives CASSIQASAEAFF. V usage is TRBV7-8 and J usage is TRBJ1-1, with D possibly TRBD1 on 5 matching bases. Germline CDR1 is SGHVS and CDR2 is FQNEAQ. The ends were cut back, 5 bases at V and 6 bases at J, with 13 bases in the middle. This CDR3 contains 13 residues.

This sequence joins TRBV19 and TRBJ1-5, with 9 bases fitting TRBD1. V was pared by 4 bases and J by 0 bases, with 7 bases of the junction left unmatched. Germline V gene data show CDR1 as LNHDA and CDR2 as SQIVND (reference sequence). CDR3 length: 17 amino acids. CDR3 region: CASSTGTGRDSNQPQHF. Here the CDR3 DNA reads TGTGCCAGTAGTACTGGGACAGGGAGGGATAGCAATCAGCCCCAGCATTTT.

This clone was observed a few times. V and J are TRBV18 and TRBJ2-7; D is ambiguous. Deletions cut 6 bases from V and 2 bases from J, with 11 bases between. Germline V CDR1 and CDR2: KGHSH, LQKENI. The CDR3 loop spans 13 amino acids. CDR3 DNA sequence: TGTGCCAGCTCGCAAAGAGGTACCTACGAGCAGTACTTC. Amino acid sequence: CASSQRGTYEQYF.

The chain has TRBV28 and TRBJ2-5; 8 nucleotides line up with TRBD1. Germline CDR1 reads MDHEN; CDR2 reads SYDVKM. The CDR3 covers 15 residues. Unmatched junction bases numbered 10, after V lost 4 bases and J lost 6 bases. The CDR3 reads CASSSSQGGSKTQYF. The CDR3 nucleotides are TGTGCCAGCAGTTCGTCACAGGGGGGAAGTAAGACCCAGTACTTC.

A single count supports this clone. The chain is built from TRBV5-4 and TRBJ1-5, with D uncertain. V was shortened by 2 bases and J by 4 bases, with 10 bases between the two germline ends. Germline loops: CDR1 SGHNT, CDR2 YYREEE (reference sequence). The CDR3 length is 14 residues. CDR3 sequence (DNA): TGTGCCAGCAGCTTTTTTGGCGGGAATCAGCCCCAGCATTTT. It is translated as CASSFFGGNQPQHF. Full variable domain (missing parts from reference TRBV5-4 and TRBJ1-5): ETGVTQSPTHLIKTRGQQVTLRCSSQSGHNTVSWYQQALGQGPQFIFQYYREEENGRGNFPPRFSGLQFPNYSSELNVNALELDDSALYLCASSFFGGNQPQHFGDGTRLSIL.

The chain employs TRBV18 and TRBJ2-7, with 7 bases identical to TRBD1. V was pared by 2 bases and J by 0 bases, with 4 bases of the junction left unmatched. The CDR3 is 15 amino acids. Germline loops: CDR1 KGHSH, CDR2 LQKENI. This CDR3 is CASSPGQASSYEQYF. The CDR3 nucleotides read TGTGCCAGCTCACCAGGACAGGCCAGCTCCTACGAGCAGTACTTC.

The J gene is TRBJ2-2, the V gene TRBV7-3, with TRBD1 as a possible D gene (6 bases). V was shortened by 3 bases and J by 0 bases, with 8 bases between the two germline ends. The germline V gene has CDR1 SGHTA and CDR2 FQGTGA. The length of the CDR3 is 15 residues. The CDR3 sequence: CASSLRTANTGELFF. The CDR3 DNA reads TGTGCCAGCAGCTTGAGGACAGCGAACACCGGGGAGCTGTTTTTT.

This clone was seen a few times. CDR3 sequence: CASQGTNTEAFF. CDR3 nucleotides: TGTGCCAGCCAGGGTACGAACACTGAAGCTTTCTTT. The chain links TRBV6-1 to TRBJ1-1; D perhaps matches TRBD1 (5 bases). Trimming stripped 8 bases from V and 1 base from J, with 8 bases between. Per the germline V gene, CDR1 is MNHNS and CDR2 is SASEGT. The CDR3 is made up of 12 amino acids.

In nucleotides, the CDR3 is TGCGCCAGCAGCTCCGGGACAGGGGCCGGTCAGCCCCAGCATTTT. This sequence encodes CASSSGTGAGQPQHF. The gene calls are TRBV4-1 and TRBJ1-5; TRBD1 agrees at 10 bases. From germline, CDR1 is MGHRA and CDR2 YSYEKL. Trimming took 5 bases from V and 6 from J; bases not matched to a gene: 7. The length of the CDR3 is 15 residues.

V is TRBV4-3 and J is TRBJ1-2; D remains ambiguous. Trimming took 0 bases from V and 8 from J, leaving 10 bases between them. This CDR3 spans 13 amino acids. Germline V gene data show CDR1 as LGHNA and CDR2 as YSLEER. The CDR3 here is CASSQESLRGYTF. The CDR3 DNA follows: TGCGCCAGCAGCCAAGAATCCCTCAGAGGCTACACCTTC.

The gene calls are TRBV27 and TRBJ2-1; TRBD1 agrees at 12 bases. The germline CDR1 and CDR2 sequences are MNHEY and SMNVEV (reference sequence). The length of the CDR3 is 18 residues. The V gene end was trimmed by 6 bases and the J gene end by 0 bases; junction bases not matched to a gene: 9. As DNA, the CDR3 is TGTGCCAGCAGACTTGGGACAGGGGGCTCGAGCTCCTACAATGAGCAGTTCTTC. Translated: CASRLGTGGSSSYNEQFF.

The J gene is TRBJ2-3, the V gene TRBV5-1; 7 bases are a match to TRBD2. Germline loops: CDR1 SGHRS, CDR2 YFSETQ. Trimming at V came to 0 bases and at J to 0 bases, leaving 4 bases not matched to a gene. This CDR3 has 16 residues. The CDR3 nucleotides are TGCGCCAGCAGCTTGGAACGGGGGGTCAGCACAGATACGCAGTATTTT. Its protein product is CASSLERGVSTDTQYF.

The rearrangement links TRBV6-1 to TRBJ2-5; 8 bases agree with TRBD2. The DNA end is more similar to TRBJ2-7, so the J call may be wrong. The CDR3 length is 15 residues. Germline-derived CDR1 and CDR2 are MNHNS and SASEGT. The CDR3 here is CASRMRAGDLYEQYF. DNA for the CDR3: TGTGCCAGCAGAATGCGAGCGGGGGACTTGTACGAGCAGTACTTC.

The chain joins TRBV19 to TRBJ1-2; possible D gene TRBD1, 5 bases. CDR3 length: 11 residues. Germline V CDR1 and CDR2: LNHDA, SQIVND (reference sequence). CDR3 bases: TGTGGTGTTAGGGGCCCATATGGCTACACCTTC. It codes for CGVRGPYGYTF. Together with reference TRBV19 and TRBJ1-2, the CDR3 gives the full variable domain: DGGITQSPKYLFRKEGQNVTLSCEQNLNHDAMYWYRQDPGQGLRLIYYSQIVNDFQKGDIAEGYSVSREKKESFPLTVTSAQKNPTAFYLCGVRGPYGYTFGSGTRLTVV.

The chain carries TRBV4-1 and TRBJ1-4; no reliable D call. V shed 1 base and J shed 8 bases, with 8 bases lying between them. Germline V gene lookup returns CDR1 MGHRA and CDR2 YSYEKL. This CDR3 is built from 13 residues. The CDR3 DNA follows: TGCGCCAGCAGCCAAGCTTTGCGCGAAAAACTGTTTTTT. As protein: CASSQALREKLFF.

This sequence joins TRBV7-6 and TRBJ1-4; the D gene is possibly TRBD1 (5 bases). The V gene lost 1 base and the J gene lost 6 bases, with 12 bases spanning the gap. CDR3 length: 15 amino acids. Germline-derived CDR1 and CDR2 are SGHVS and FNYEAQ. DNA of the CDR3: TGTGCCAGCAGCTTAGGACAGTTCAGGGATGAAAAACTGTTTTTT. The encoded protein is CASSLGQFRDEKLFF.

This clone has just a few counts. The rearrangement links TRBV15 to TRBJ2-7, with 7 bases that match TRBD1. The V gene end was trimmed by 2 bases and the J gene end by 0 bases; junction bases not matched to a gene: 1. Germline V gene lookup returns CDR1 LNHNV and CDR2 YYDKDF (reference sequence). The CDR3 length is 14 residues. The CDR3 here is CATSRTGDSYEQYF. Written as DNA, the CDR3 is TGTGCCACCAGCAGAACAGGGGACTCCTACGAGCAGTACTTC.

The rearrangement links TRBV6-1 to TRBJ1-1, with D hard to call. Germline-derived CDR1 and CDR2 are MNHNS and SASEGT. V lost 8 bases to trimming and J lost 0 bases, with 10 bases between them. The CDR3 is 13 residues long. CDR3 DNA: TGTGCCAGCCGGCGGGTCCTGAACACTGAAGCTTTCTTT. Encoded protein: CASRRVLNTEAFF.

CDR3: CASSSKVAGAPREEQFF. CDR3 nucleotide sequence: TGTGCCAGCAGCTCGAAGGTCGCGGGGGCCCCTCGCGAGGAGCAGTTCTTC. V gene TRBV7-9 combines with J gene TRBJ2-1; maybe TRBD2 (7 bases). Germline V gene data show CDR1 as SEHNR and CDR2 as FQNEAQ (reference sequence). Deletions cut 4 bases from V and 10 bases from J, with 26 bases between. This CDR3 contains 17 residues.

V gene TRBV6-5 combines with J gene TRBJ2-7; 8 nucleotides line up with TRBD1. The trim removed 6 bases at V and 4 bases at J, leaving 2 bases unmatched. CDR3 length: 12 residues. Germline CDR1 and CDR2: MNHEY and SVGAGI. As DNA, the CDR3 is TGTGCCAGCAGGCACAGGGGGTACGAGCAGTACTTC. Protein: CASRHRGYEQYF.

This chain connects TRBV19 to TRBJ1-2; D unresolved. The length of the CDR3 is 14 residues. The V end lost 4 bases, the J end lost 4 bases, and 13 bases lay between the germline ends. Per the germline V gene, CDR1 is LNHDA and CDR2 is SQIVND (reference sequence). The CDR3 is CASSRQISSYGYTF. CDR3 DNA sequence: TGTGCCAGTAGTAGACAAATCTCCAGCTATGGCTACACCTTC.

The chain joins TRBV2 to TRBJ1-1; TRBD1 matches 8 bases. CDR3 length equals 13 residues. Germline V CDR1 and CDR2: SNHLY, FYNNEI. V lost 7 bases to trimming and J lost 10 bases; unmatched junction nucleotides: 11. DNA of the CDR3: TGTGCCAGCAAGGAGCAGGGGGCCGGTACAGCTTTCTTT. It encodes CASKEQGAGTAFF.